Following are 18 T cell receptor beta chains from one sample sequenced in a study of blood T cell repertoires in COVID-19. Assay used: immunoSEQ multiplex PCR; TCRdb lists only in-frame clones, some missing. Of under 200,000 clones listed, approximately 85% are singletons. Sequences were obtained from peripheral blood. The receptor source for this set is a man aged 40-55 years who had recovered from COVID-19.

The CDR3 region is CASSRDRGDTQYF. The CDR3 DNA sequence: TGTGCCAGCAGCAGGGACAGGGGAGATACGCAGTATTTT. The chain joins TRBV6-4 to TRBJ2-3; 10 nucleotides align to TRBD1. The germline V gene encodes CDR1 MRHNA and CDR2 SNTAGT. CDR3 length: 13 amino acids. With 6 bases clipped from V and 5 bases from J, the junction kept 2 bases outside the gene matches.

This clone was seen more than once but under ten times. The chain couples TRBV24-1 to TRBJ2-1; 9 nucleotides align to TRBD2. The germline V gene has CDR1 KGHDR and CDR2 SFDVKD. This CDR3 contains 16 residues. Unmatched junction bases numbered 7, after V lost 3 bases and J lost 5 bases. The CDR3 protein is CATSDRAGGPNNEQFF. CDR3 in DNA: TGTGCCACCAGTGATCGGGCGGGAGGGCCGAACAATGAGCAGTTCTTC.

This chain connects TRBV9 to TRBJ2-3, with D unclear. V lost 0 bases, J lost 2 bases, and 10 bases lay in between. This CDR3 contains 15 residues. Germline CDR1 and CDR2: SGDLS and YYNGEE. CDR3 nucleotides: TGTGCCAGCAGCGTAGACCGGGTCCCCACAGATACGCAGTATTTT. Amino acid sequence: CASSVDRVPTDTQYF.

This chain links TRBV5-3 with TRBJ2-7; 7 nucleotides match TRBD2. TRBV5-3 is known as an ORF, though its function is uncertain. J lost 11 bases, V lost 0 bases, and 5 bases had no gene match. This CDR3 has 12 residues. The DNA for the CDR3 is TGTGCCAGAAGCTTGGAGCGGGGATCGGAGTACTTC. As protein: CARSLERGSEYF.

The chain couples TRBV20-1 to TRBJ1-1; weak D call: TRBD1 (5 bases). The V end was cut by 3 bases, the J end by 10 bases, with 15 bases between. CDR1 is DFQATT and CDR2 is SNEGSKA in the germline V gene (reference sequence). The CDR3 length is 12 residues. The CDR3 nucleotides read TGCAGTGCTAGTGATCAGGGAGGTGGAGCTTTCTTT. Protein: CSASDQGGGAFF.

The chain combines TRBV9 with TRBJ2-7, with TRBD1 matching over 8 bases. Germline loops: CDR1 SGDLS, CDR2 YYNGEE. The V gene end was trimmed by 3 bases and the J gene end by 2 bases; junction bases not matched to a gene: 7. The CDR3 extends over 15 amino acids. The DNA for the CDR3 is TGTGCCAGCAGCGCACAGGGGGAATCAACCTACGAGCAGTACTTC. Translating it yields CASSAQGESTYEQYF.

The rearrangement links TRBV28 to TRBJ1-5; D remains unclear. Germline assignment: CDR1 MDHEN and CDR2 SYDVKM. Trimming took 7 bases from V and 7 from J, leaving 17 bases between them. The CDR3 totals 14 residues. DNA for the CDR3: TGTGCCAGCATGAGGGAGGAGGGTAGGCAGCCCCAGCATTTT. Translated: CASMREEGRQPQHF.

The chain employs TRBV5-6 and TRBJ1-4; D is perhaps TRBD1 (5 bases). The CDR3 sequence is 17 residues long. V dropped 1 base and J dropped 2 bases, with 15 bases sitting between them. Germline values: CDR1 SGHDT, CDR2 YYEEEE. Here the CDR3 DNA reads TGTGCCAGCAGCTTGTCCATGGGTGGGGCGACTAATGAAAAACTGTTTTTT. This gives the protein CASSLSMGGATNEKLFF. The whole variable domain, remainder taken from reference TRBV5-6 and TRBJ1-4, is DAGVTQSPTHLIKTRGQQVTLRCSPKSGHDTVSWYQQALGQGPQFIFQYYEEEERQRGNFPDRFSGHQFPNYSSELNVNALLLGDSALYLCASSLSMGGATNEKLFFGSGTQLSVL.

This rearrangement joins TRBV7-2 to TRBJ1-6, with 8 bases aligning to TRBD1. Looked up from germline, CDR1 is SGHTA and CDR2 is FQGNSA. With 1 base clipped from V and 7 bases from J, the junction kept 6 bases outside the gene matches. The CDR3 consists of 16 residues. In nucleotides, the CDR3 is TGTGCCAGCAGCTTAGTACAGGGGGATTCGAATTCACCCCTCCACTTT. This encodes CASSLVQGDSNSPLHF.

V gene TRBV6-2 or TRBV6-3 combines with J gene TRBJ1-5; no firm D call. The V gene's germline CDR1 is MNHEY and CDR2 SVGEGT. The CDR3 is 14 amino acids. The V end was cut by 3 bases, the J end by 0 bases, with 6 bases between. The DNA of the CDR3 is TGTGCCAGCAGTTATTTAGCTAGCAATCAGCCCCAGCATTTT. Its protein is CASSYLASNQPQHF.

V usage is TRBV7-2 and J usage is TRBJ2-2; D is perhaps TRBD2 (7 bases). The CDR3 sequence is 13 residues long. Germline CDR1 is SGHTA and CDR2 is FQGNSA. V was pared by 8 bases and J by 6 bases, with 13 bases between. This CDR3 is CASRLGGPGELFF. DNA for the CDR3: TGTGCCAGCCGCCTGGGGGGGCCCGGGGAGCTGTTTTTT.

This clone was seen a handful of times. V is TRBV9 and J is TRBJ2-2, with unresolved D. From germline, CDR1 is SGDLS and CDR2 YYNGEE. The CDR3 runs to 13 residues. The V gene lost 0 bases and the J gene lost 8 bases, with 8 bases spanning the gap. The CDR3 sequence: CASSVVPLGELFF. DNA of the CDR3: TGTGCCAGCAGCGTAGTTCCGTTGGGGGAGCTGTTTTTT.

The CDR3 loop is CASRGLLQSSYNEQFF. The DNA of the CDR3 is TGTGCCAGCCGGGGACTACTCCAGAGCTCCTACAATGAGCAGTTCTTC. The chain has TRBV7-2 and TRBJ2-1; 7 positions agree with TRBD2. The germline gives CDR1 SGHTA, CDR2 FQGNSA. The CDR3 length is 16 residues. V lost 8 bases, J lost 0 bases, and 10 bases stayed unmatched.

This rearrangement joins TRBV6-2 or TRBV6-3 to TRBJ2-7; 7 bases line up with TRBD1. J lost 4 bases, V lost 5 bases, and 8 bases had no gene match. Germline CDR1 and CDR2: MNHEY and SVGEGT. The CDR3 totals 14 residues. This CDR3 is CASSATGVRYEQYF. The DNA of the CDR3 is TGTGCCAGCAGTGCCACAGGGGTCAGGTACGAGCAGTACTTC.

The chain links TRBV28 to TRBJ2-3; 11 bases line up with TRBD2. Germline CDR1 is MDHEN and CDR2 is SYDVKM. The trim removed 7 bases at V and 8 bases at J, leaving 8 bases unmatched. The CDR3 runs to 14 residues. CDR3 region: CASTPLAGGRTQYF. CDR3 in DNA: TGTGCCAGCACCCCCCTAGCGGGAGGTCGTACGCAGTATTTT.

In its sample, this clone was seen many times. The V and J genes are TRBV6-5 and TRBJ2-1; perhaps TRBD1 as D (6 bases). CDR3 length: 14 residues. Trimming cost V 0 bases and J 7 bases, with 10 bases left between them. The V gene's germline CDR1 is MNHEY and CDR2 SVGAGI. CDR3 nucleotides: TGTGCCAGCAGTTACTCTGCCAGGGGTAATGAGCAGTTCTTC. It codes for CASSYSARGNEQFF.

The chain couples TRBV27 to TRBJ1-5, with D perhaps matching TRBD1 (5 bases). Germline CDR1 reads MNHEY; CDR2 reads SMNVEV (reference sequence). CDR3 length: 15 residues. Trimming removed 3 bases at V and 2 bases at J, with 11 bases between. The CDR3 bases are TGTGCCAGCAGTTTCCAAAGGGGCGGCAATCAGCCCCAGCATTTT. It codes for CASSFQRGGNQPQHF.

The CDR3 here is CASSLGVYTEAFF. Written as DNA, the CDR3 is TGTGCCAGCAGCCTAGGGGTGTACACTGAAGCTTTCTTT. The chain couples TRBV28 to TRBJ1-1, with D maybe TRBD1 (5 bases). This CDR3 has 13 amino acids. Trimming removed 6 bases from V and 3 bases from J, with 11 bases in between. The germline V gene has CDR1 MDHEN and CDR2 SYDVKM.